This T cell receptor beta chain was found in a study of blood T cell repertoires in COVID-19. Original data processing: Amplification of reference gene primers was used by the study to estimate nucleated cell counts. Here immunoSEQ multiplex PCR was the method, and the copy in TCRdb shows in-frame clones only, minus some. V, J and clone size reflect that table, while D and trimming were determined from the DNA. The sample holds about 280,000 clones, approximately 82% seen once. There are a few counts of this clone. CDR1 and CDR2 from the germline V gene are SGHRS and YFSETQ. CDR3 length equals 14 residues. V gave up 4 bases and J gave up 4 bases; unmatched junction bases: 7.

V and J are TRBV5-1 and TRBJ2-7; TRBD2 aligns across 8 bases. Sequencing was done on a sample of PBMCs or T cells enriched from blood (not recorded which). The TCR comes from a middle-aged man who had been exposed to COVID-19. The CDR3 DNA sequence: TGCGCCAGCAGCCGGCGACTAGCGATGTACGAGCAGTACTTC. Its protein product is CASSRRLAMYEQYF.